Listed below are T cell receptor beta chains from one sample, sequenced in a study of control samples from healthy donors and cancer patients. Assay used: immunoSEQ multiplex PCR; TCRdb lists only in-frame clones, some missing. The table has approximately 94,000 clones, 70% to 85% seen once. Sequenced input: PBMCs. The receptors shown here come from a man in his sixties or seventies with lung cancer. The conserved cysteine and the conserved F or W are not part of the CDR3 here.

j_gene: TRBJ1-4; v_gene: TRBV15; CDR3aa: ATSRDWDSRNEKLF
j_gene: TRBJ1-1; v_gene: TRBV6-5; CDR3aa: ASSRDGNTEAF
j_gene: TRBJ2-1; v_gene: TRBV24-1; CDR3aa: ATGWRTEQF
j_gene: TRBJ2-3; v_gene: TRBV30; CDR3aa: AWSDLRGGADTQY
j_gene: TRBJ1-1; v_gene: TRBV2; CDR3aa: ASRGQGTNTEAF
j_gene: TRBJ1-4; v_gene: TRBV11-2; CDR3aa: ASSLWTGPDEKLF
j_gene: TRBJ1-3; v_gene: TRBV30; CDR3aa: AWNDVSSGNTIY
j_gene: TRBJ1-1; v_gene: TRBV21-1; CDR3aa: ASSKARDREAEAF
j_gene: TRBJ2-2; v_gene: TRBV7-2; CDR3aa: ASSLGANTGELF
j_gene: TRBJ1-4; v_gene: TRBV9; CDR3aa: ASSVGGGKLF
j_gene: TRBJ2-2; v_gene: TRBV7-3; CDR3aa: ASSLPRLTTGELF
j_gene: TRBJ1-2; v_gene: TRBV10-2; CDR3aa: ASSESDRENGYT
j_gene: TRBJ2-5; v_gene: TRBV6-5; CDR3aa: ASSLLISPGGTQY
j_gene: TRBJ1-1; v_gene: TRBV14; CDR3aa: ASSLLSGINTEAF
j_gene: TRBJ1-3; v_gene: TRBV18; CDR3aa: ASSRSGDYRNTIY
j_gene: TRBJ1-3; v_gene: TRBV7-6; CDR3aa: ASSLEGNTIY
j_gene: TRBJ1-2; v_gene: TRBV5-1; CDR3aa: ASSPRSPRDYGYT